Listed here is a single TCR beta chain. The antigen remains undetermined. The sample is drawn from a study of vaccination effects on CD4 cells after COVID-19. Viral peptide pools were used in the ViraFEST assay to expand antigen-specific CD4+ T cells, and sequencing came afterward. Culture proceeded for 10 days, and CD4+ T cells were then isolated. The person had a PCR-confirmed SARS-CoV-2 infection during March to December 2020. Trimming took off 0 bases at V and 0 bases at J, with 10 bases between the two ends. This CDR3 has 15 residues. Germline CDR1 SGHDT, CDR2 YYEEEE. The method was immunoSEQ multiplex PCR; TCRdb's version includes in-frame clones alone and lacks a portion of them. Among under 70,000 clones listed, 76% were seen once.

This chain joins TRBV5-6 and TRBJ2-7; unclear D gene. The specimen comprised CD4+ T cells from PBMCs cultured with HIV peptides, sampled before COVID-19 vaccination. The sample's subset: HIV-1 Nef peptide pool negative control/reference culture. The source is a human donor who had a prior SARS-CoV-2 infection. The CDR3 loop reads CASSLVAASSYEQYF. The DNA of the CDR3 is TGTGCCAGCAGCTTGGTGGCGGCTAGCTCCTACGAGCAGTACTTC.